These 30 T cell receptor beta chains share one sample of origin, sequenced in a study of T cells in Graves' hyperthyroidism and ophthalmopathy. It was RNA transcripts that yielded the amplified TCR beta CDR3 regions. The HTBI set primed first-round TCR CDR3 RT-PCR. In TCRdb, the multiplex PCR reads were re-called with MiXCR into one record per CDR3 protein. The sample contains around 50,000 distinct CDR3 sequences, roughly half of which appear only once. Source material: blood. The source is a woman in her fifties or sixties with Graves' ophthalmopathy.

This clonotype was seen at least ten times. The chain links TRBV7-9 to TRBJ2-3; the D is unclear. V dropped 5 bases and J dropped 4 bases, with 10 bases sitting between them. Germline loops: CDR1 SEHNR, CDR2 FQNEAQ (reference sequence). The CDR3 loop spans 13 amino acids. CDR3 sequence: CASSPTAPDTQYF. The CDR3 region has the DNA TGTGCCAGCAGCCCCACCGCCCCAGATACGCAGTATTTT.

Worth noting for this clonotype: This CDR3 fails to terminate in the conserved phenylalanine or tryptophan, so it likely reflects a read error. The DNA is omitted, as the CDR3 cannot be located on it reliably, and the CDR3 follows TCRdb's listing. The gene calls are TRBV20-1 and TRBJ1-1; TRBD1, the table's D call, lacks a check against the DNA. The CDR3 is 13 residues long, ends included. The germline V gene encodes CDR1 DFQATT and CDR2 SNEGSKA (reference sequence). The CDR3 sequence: CSAVDRLNTEAFL.

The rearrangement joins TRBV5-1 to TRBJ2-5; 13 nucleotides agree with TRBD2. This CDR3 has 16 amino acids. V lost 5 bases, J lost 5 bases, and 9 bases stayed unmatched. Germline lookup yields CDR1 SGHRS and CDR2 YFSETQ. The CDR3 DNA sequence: TGCGCCAGCAGATCCGGACTAGCGGGGGCAGGGGAGACCCAGTACTTC. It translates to CASRSGLAGAGETQYF.

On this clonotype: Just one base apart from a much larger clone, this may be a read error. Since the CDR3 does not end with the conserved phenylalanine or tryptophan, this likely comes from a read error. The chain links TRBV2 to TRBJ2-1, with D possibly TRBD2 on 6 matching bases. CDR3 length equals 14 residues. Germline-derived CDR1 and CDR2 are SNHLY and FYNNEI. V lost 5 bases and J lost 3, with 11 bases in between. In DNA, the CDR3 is TGTGCCAGCAGTACGGGAGCCGACTACAATGAGCAGTTCTCC. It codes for CASSTGADYNEQFS.

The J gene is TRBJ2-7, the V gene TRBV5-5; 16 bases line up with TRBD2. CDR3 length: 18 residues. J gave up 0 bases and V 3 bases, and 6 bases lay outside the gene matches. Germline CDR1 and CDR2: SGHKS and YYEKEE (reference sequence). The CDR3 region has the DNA TGTGCCAGCAGCTCCGGGACTAGCGGGAGGGCAAGCTCCTACGAGCAGTACTTC. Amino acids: CASSSGTSGRASSYEQYF.

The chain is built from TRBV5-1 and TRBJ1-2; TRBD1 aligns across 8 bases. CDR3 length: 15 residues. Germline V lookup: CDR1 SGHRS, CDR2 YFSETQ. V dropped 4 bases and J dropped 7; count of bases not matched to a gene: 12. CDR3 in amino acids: CASSLTGGFNGGYTF. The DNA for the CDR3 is TGCGCCAGCAGCCTTACAGGGGGGTTTAACGGTGGCTACACCTTC.

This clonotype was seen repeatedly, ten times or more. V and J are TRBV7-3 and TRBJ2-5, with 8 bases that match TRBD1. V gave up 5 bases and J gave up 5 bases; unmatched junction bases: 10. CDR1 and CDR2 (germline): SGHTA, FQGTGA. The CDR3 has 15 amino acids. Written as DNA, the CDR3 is TGTGCCAGCAGCCAGCGGACAGGGCGTGGGGAGACCCAGTACTTC. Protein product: CASSQRTGRGETQYF.

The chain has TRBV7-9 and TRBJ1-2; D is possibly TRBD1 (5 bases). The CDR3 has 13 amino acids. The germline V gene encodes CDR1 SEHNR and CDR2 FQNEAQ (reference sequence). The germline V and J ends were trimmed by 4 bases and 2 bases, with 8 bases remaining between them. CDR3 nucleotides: TGTGCCAGCAGCTCACAGGCGAACTATGGCTACACCTTC. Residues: CASSSQANYGYTF.

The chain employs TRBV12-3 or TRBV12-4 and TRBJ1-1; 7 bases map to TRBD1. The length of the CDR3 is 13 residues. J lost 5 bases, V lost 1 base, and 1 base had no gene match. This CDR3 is CASSLGTGTEAFF. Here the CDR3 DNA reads TGTGCCAGCAGTTTAGGGACAGGAACTGAAGCTTTCTTT.

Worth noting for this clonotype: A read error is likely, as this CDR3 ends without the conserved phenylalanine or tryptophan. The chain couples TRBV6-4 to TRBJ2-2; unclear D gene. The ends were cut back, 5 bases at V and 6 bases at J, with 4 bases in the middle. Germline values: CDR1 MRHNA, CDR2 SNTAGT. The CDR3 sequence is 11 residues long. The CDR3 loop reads CASSRSGELFS. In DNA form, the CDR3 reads TGTGCCAGCAGTAGGTCCGGGGAGCTGTTTTCT.

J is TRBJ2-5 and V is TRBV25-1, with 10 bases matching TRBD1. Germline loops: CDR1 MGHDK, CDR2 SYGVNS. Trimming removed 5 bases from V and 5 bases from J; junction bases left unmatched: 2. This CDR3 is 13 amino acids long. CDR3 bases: TGTGCCAGCAGTAGGGGACAGGGGGAGACCCAGTACTTC. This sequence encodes CASSRGQGETQYF.

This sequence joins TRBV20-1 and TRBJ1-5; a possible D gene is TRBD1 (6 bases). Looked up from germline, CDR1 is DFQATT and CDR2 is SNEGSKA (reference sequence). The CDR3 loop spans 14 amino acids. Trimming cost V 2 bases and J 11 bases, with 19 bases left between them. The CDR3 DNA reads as TGCAGTGCTAGACTAGCGGGGGGGCAAGAGACCCAGCATTTT. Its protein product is CSARLAGGQETQHF.

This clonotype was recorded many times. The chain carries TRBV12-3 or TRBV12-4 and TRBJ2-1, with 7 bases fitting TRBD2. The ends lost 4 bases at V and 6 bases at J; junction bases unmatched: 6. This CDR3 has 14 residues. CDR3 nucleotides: TGTGCCAGCAGTTATACTAGCGCCGCCAATGAGCAGTTCTTC. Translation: CASSYTSAANEQFF.

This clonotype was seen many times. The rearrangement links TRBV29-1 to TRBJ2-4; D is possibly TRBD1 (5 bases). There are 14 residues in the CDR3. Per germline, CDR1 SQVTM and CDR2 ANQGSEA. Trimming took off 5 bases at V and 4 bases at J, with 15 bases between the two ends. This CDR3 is CSVYDSAGKNIQYF. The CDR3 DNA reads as TGCAGCGTTTACGACAGTGCTGGGAAAAACATTCAGTACTTC.

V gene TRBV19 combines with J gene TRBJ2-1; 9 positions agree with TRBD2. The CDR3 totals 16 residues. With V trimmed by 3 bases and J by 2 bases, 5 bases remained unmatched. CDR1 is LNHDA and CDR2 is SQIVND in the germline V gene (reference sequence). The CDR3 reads CASSMRSSGAYNEQFF. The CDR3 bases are TGTGCCAGTAGTATGCGGTCTAGCGGGGCCTACAATGAGCAGTTCTTC.

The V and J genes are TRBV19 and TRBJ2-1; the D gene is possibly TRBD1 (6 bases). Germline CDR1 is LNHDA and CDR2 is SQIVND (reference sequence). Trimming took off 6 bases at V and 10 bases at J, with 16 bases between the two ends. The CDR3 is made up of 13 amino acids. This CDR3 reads CASSQQGLREQFF. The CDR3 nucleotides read TGTGCCAGTAGCCAACAGGGTTTAAGAGAGCAGTTCTTC.

As DNA, the CDR3 is TGTGCCAGCAGCCCCTCCCGAGGCAGGGGTTTGGAGACCCAGCATTTT. Its protein product is CASSPSRGRGLETQHF. J is TRBJ1-5 and V is TRBV11-2; the D gene is possibly TRBD1 (6 bases). V lost 5 bases, J lost 11 bases, and 25 bases lay in between. This CDR3 has 16 residues. Germline CDR1 and CDR2: SGHAT and FQNNGV.

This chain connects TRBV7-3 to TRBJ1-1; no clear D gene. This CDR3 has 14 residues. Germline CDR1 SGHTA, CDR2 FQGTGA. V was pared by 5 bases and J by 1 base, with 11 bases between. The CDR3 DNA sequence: TGTGCCAGCAGCCCAACGACCTCGAACACTGAAGCTTTCTTT. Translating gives CASSPTTSNTEAFF.

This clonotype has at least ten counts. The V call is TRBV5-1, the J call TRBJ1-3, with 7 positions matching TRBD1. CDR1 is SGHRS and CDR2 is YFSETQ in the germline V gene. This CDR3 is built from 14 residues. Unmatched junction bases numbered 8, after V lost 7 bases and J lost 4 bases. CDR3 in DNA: TGCGCCAGCTCTCAGGGGGGGCACGGAAACACCATATATTTT. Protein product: CASSQGGHGNTIYF.

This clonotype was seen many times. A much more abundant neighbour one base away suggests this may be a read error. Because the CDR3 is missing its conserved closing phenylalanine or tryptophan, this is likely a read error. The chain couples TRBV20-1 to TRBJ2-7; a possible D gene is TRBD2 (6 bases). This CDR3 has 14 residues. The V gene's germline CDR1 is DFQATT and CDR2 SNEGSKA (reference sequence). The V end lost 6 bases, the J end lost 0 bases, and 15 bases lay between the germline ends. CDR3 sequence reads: CSAKRAAGSYEQYS. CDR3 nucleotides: TGCAGTGCCAAGAGGGCAGCGGGCTCCTACGAGCAGTACTCC.

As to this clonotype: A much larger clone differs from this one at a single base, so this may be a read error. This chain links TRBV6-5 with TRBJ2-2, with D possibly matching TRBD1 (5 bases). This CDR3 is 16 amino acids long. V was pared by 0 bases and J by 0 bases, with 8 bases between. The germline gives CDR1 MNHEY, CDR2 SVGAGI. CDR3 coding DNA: TGTGCCAGCAGTTACTCGGGGCAGCCGAACACCGGGGAGCTGTTTTTT. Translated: CASSYSGQPNTGELFF.

The CDR3 protein is CASSFGGLGETQHF. CDR3 nucleotide sequence: TGTGCCAGCAGCTTTGGGGGATTAGGAGAGACCCAGCATTTT. The rearrangement uses TRBV7-8 and TRBJ1-5, with D possibly being TRBD1 (5 bases). V was shortened by 3 bases and J by 11 bases, with 17 bases between the two germline ends. The germline CDR1 and CDR2 sequences are SGHVS and FQNEAQ. The CDR3 consists of 14 residues.

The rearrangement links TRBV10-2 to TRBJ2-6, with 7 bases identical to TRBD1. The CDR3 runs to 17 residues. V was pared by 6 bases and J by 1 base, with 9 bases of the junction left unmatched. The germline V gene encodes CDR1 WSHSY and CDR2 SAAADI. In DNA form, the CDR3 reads TGCGCCAGCAGCCCCGGGACAGCGGAGTCTGGGGCCAACGTCCTGACTTTC. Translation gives CASSPGTAESGANVLTF.

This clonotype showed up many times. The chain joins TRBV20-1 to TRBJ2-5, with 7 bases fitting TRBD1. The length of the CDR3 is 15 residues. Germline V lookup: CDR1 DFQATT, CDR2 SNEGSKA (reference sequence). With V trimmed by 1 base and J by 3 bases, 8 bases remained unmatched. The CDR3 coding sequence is TGCAGTGCTAGAGCTAGACAGGGATGGGAAGAGACCCAGTACTTC. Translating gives CSARARQGWEETQYF.

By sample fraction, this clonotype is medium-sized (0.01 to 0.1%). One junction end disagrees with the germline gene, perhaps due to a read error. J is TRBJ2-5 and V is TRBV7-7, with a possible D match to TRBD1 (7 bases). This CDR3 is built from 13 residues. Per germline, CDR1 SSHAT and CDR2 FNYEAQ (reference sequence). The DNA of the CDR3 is TGTGCTAGCAGCTTAGCAGGGGGGGAGACCCAGTACTTC. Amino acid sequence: CASSLAGGETQYF.

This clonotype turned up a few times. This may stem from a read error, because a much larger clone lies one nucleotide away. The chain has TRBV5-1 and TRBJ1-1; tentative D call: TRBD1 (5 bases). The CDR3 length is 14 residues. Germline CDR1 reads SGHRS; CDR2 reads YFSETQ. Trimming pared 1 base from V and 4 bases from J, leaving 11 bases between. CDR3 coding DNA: TGCGCCAGCAGCTTGAGTCAGGGTGCCACTGAAGCTTTCTTT. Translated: CASSLSQGATEAFF.

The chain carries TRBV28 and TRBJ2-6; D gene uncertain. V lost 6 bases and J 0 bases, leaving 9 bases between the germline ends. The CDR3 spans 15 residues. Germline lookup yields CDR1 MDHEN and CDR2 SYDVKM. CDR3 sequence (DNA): TGTGCCAGCAGGCTAGGTATCTCTGGGGCCAACGTCCTGACTTTC. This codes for CASRLGISGANVLTF.

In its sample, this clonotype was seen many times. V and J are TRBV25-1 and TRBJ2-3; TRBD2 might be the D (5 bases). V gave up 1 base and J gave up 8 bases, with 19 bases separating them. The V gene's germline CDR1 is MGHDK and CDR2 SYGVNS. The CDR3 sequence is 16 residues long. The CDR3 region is CASSEFGRGNRATQYF. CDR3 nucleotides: TGTGCCAGCAGTGAATTTGGCAGAGGGAATAGAGCTACGCAGTATTTT.

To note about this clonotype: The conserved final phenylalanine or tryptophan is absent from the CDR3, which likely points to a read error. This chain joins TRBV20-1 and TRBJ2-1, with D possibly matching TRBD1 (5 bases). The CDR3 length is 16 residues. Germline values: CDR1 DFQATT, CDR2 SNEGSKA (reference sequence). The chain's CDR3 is CSVPGGASKSYNGQFC. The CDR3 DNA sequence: TGCAGTGTACCCGGTGGGGCTTCTAAGTCCTACAATGGGCAGTTCTGC.

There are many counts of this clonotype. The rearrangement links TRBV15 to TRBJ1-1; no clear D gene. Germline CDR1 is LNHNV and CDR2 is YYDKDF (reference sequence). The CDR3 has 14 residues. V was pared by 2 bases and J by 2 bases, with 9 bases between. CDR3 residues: CATSRTQLNTEAFF. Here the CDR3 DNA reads TGTGCCACCAGCAGAACGCAGCTAAACACTGAAGCTTTCTTT.